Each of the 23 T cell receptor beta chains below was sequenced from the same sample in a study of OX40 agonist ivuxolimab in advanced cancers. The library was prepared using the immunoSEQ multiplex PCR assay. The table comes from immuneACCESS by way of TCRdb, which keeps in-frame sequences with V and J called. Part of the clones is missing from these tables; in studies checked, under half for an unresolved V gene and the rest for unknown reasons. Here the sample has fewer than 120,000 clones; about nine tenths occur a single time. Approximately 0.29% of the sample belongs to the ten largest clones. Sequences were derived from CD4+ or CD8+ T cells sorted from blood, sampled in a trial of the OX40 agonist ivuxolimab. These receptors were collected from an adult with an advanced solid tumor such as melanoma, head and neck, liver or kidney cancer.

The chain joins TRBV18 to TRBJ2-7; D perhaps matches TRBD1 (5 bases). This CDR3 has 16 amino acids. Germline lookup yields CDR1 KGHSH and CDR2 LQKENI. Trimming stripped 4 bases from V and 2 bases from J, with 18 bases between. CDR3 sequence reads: CASSRSNRPPPYEQYF. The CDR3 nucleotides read TGTGCCAGCTCACGCTCCAACAGGCCACCTCCCTACGAGCAGTACTTC.

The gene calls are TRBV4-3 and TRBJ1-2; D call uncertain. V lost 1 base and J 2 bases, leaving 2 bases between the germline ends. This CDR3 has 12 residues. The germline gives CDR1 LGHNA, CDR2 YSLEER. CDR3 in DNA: TGCGCCAGCAGCCAAGCGAACTATGGCTACACCTTC. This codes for CASSQANYGYTF.

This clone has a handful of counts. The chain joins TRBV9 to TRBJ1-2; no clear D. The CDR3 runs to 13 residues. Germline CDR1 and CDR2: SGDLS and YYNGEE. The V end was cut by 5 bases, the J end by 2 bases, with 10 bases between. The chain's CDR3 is CASRGSGNYGYTF. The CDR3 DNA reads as TGTGCCAGCAGGGGATCGGGCAACTATGGCTACACCTTC.

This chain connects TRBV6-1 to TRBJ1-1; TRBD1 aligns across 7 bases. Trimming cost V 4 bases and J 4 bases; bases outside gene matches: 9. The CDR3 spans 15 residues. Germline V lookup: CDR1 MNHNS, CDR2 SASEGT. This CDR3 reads CASSGRQGGGTEAFF. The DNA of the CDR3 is TGTGCCAGCAGTGGGAGACAGGGAGGGGGCACTGAAGCTTTCTTT.

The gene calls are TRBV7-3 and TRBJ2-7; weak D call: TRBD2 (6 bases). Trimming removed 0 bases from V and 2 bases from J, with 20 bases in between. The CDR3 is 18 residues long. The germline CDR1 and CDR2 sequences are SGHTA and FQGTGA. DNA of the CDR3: TGTGCCAGCAGCTTAACGTGGAGTAGTGGGACTGGAACCTACGAGCAGTACTTC. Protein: CASSLTWSSGTGTYEQYF.

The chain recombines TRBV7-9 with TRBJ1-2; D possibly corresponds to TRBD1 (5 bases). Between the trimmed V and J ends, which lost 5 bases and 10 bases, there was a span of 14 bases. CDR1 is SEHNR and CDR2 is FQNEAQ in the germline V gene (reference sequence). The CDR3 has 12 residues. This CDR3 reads CASSQRGSTYTF. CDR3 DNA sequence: TGTGCCAGCAGCCAGAGGGGTTCGACCTACACCTTC. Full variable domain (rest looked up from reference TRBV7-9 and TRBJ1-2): DTGVSQNPRHKITKRGQNVTFRCDPISEHNRLYWYRQTLGQGPEFLTYFQNEAQLEKSRLLSDRFSAERPKGSFSTLEIQRTEQGDSAMYLCASSQRGSTYTFGSGTRLTVV.

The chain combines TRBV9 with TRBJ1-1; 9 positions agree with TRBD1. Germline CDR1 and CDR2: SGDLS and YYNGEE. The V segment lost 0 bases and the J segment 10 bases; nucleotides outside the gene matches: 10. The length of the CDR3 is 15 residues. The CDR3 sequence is CASSVAGTGSGGAFF. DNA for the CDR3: TGTGCCAGCAGCGTAGCGGGGACAGGGTCGGGCGGAGCTTTCTTT.

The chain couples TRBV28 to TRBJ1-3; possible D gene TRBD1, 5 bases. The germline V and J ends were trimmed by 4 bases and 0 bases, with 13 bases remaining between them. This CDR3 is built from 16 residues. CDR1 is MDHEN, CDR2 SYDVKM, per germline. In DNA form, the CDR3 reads TGTGCCAGCAGTTCCCCCGGGCAGGGCTCTGGAAACACCATATATTTT. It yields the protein CASSSPGQGSGNTIYF.

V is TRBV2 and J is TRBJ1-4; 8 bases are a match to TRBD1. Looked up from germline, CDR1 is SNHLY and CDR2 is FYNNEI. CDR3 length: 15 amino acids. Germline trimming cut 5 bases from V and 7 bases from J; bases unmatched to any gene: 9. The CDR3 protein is CASSQPRGLGEKLFF. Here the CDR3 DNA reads TGTGCCAGCAGTCAACCCAGGGGGCTCGGTGAAAAACTGTTTTTT.

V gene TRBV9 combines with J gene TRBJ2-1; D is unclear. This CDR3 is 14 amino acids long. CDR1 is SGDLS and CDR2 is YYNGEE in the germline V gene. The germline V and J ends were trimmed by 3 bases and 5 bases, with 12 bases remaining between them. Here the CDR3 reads CASSANPGNNEQFF. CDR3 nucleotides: TGTGCCAGCAGCGCAAACCCTGGGAACAATGAGCAGTTCTTC.

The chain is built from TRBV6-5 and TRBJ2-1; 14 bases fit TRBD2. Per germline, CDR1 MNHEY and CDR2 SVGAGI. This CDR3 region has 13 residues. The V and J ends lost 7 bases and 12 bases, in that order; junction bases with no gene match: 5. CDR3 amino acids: CASTTTSGRVQFF. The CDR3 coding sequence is TGTGCCAGCACCACGACTAGCGGGAGGGTGCAGTTCTTC.

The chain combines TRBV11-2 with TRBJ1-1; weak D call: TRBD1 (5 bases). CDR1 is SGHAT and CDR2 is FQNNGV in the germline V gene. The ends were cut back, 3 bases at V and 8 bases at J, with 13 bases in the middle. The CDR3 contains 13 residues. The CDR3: CASSFAAGGEAFF. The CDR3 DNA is TGTGCCAGCAGCTTCGCAGCGGGGGGGGAAGCTTTCTTT.

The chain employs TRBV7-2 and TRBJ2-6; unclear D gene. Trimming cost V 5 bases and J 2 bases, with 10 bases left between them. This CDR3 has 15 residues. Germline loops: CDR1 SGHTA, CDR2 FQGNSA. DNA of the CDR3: TGTGCCAGCAGCGAGGCCCCGACTGGGGCCAACGTCCTGACTTTC. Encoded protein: CASSEAPTGANVLTF.

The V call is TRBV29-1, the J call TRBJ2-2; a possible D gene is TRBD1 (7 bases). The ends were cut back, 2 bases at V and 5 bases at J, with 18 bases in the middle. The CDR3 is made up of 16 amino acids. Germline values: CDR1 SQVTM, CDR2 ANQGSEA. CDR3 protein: CSVERAGGGRTGELFF. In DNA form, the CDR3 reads TGCAGCGTTGAAAGGGCAGGGGGAGGAAGGACCGGGGAGCTGTTTTTT.

The DNA for the CDR3 is TGTGCCAGCAGCCAAGATTGGGCGGAGTCGGGCTACACCTTC. Translation: CASSQDWAESGYTF. This sequence joins TRBV4-2 and TRBJ1-2; D is ambiguous. Trimming stripped 0 bases from V and 8 bases from J, with 13 bases between. Germline V gene sequence: CDR1 LGHNA, CDR2 YNFKEQ. The CDR3 has 14 residues.

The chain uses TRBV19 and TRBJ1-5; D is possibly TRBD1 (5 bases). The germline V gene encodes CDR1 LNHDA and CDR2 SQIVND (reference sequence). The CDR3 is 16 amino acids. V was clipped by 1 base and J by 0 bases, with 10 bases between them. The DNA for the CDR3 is TGTGCCAGTAGTATAGCCCGGGACTATAGCAATCAGCCCCAGCATTTT. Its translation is CASSIARDYSNQPQHF.

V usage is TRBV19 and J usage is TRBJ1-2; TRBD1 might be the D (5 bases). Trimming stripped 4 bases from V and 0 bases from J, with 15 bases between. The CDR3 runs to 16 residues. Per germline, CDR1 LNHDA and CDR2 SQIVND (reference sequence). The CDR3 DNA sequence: TGTGCCAGTAGTAATCAGGGAGATGGGGCTAACTATGGCTACACCTTC. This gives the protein CASSNQGDGANYGYTF.

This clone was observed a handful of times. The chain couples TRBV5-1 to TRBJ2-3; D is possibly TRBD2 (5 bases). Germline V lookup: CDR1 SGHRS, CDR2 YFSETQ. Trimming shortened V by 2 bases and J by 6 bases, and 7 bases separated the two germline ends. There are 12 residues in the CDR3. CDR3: CASSLLVDTQYF. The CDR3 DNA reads TGCGCCAGCAGCTTACTAGTGGATACGCAGTATTTT.

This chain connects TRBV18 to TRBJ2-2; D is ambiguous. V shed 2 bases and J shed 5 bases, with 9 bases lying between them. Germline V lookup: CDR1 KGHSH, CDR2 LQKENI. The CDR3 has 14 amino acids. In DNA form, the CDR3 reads TGTGCCAGCTCACCAACTCAGGATACCGGGGAGCTGTTTTTT. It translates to CASSPTQDTGELFF.

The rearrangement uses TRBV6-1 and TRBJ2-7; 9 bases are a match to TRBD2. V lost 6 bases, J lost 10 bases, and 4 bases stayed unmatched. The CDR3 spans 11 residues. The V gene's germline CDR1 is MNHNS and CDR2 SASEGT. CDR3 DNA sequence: TGTGCCAGCAGCCCGGGACTAGCCCAGTACTTC. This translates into CASSPGLAQYF.

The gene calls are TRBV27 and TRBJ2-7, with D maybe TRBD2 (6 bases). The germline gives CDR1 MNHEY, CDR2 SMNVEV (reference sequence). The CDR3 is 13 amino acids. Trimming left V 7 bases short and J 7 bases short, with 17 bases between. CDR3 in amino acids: CASTNRPGGEQYF. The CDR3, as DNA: TGTGCCAGCACCAATCGACCCGGGGGAGAGCAGTACTTC.

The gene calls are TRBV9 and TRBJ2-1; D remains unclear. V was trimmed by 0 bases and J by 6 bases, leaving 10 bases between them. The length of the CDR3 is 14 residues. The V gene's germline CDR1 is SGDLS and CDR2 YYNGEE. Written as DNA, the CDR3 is TGTGCCAGCAGCGTAGCTAGATGGGGCAATGAGCAGTTCTTC. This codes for CASSVARWGNEQFF.

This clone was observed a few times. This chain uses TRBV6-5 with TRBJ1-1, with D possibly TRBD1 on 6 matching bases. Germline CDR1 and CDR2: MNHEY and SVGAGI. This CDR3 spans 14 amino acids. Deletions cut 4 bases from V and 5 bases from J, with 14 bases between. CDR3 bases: TGTGCCAGCAGTTCCCGGCCCCAGGGGACTGAAGCTTTCTTT. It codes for CASSSRPQGTEAFF.